This TCR beta chain was found in a study of shared clonotypes between healthy human individuals. Whole-study context: With ages of 18 to 49, the donors were a couple of women and a few men. Study-level results: Against clonotypes common to all four donors, non-shared ones had lower generation probabilities.

The authors distributed each subset's genomic DNA evenly over several immunoSEQ plates. The method was immunoSEQ multiplex PCR; TCRdb's version includes in-frame clones alone and lacks a portion of them. The sample has fewer than 1.8 million clones, 97% to 99% seen once; the top ten hold approximately 0.4%. To note about this clone: The antigen remains unidentified.

The material sequenced was naive CD4+ T cells sorted from blood. Stated subset: CD45RA+ positively selected. The source of this sequence is a man aged 30-40 years in good health.

For the CDR3, the DNA is TGTGCCAGCTCACCCCGGCGGGGGGACACTGAAGCTTTCTTT. Translating gives CASSPRRGDTEAFF. The chain couples TRBV18 to TRBJ1-1, with D perhaps TRBD1 (5 bases). This CDR3 is 14 amino acids long. Between the trimmed V and J ends, which lost 3 bases and 3 bases, there was a span of 11 bases. Germline V lookup: CDR1 KGHSH, CDR2 LQKENI.